This TCR beta chain was identified during a study of blood T cells in healthy people across ages. Trimming at V came to 2 bases and at J to 7 bases, leaving 9 bases not matched to a gene. Germline CDR1 SQVTM, CDR2 ANQGSEA. The CDR3 runs to 14 residues. Alongside a J-beta primer mix, a sample-barcoded 5' primer served in a second PCR lasting 7 to 11 cycles. TCRdb analysed the 5' RACE reads with MiXCR anew, one entry per CDR3 protein. Of just under 900,000 distinct CDR3 sequences listed, 25% to 35% are singletons. Sequenced input: blood. The chain carries TRBV29-1 and TRBJ1-2, with 8 bases matching TRBD1. The source of this sequence is a woman of 80 years or more in good health. CDR3 DNA sequence: TGCAGCGTTGAACTGACAGGGGTTTGGGGTGGCTACACCTTC. Translated, it gives CSVELTGVWGGYTF.